The 30 T cell receptor beta chains presented below share a single source sample, sequenced in a study of OX40 agonist ivuxolimab in advanced cancers. Generated by immunoSEQ multiplex PCR, the TCRdb table keeps only in-frame clones and is missing some. The data hold about 49,000 clones, with approximately 90% observed a single time. Here the sequenced sample was CD4+ or CD8+ T cells sorted from blood, taken in a trial of the OX40 agonist ivuxolimab. The receptors shown here come from an adult with an advanced solid tumor such as melanoma, head and neck, liver or kidney cancer.

The chain carries TRBV7-8 and TRBJ2-7; TRBD1 or TRBD2 may be the D gene (5 bases each). Germline CDR1 reads SGHVS; CDR2 reads FQNEAQ. CDR3 length: 16 residues. Trimming cost V 5 bases and J 0 bases, with 17 bases left between them. The CDR3 region has the DNA TGTGCCAGCAGCCCCTCCCTGGCAGGGACCTCCTACGAGCAGTACTTC. This translates into CASSPSLAGTSYEQYF.

The V and J genes are TRBV6-4 and TRBJ1-5, with 8 bases matching TRBD1. Looked up from germline, CDR1 is MRHNA and CDR2 is SNTAGT. This CDR3 has 13 residues. Germline trimming cut 8 bases from V and 6 bases from J; bases unmatched to any gene: 6. The CDR3 loop reads CASCDRGTQPQHF. In DNA, the CDR3 is TGTGCCAGCTGCGACAGGGGTACTCAGCCCCAGCATTTT.

This chain connects TRBV29-1 to TRBJ2-1; TRBD1 might be the D (6 bases). The germline V and J ends were trimmed by 3 bases and 3 bases, with 9 bases remaining between them. The CDR3 is made up of 13 amino acids. The germline V gene has CDR1 SQVTM and CDR2 ANQGSEA. The CDR3 is CSVDEDSYNEQFF. The CDR3 region has the DNA TGCAGCGTTGATGAGGACAGCTACAATGAGCAGTTCTTC.

CDR3 coding DNA: TGCGCCAGCAGCCAAGATAAGGGGTCCGGCTATGGCTACACCTTC. This encodes CASSQDKGSGYGYTF. The V and J genes are TRBV4-3 and TRBJ1-2, with a tentative D call TRBD1 (5 bases). V was shortened by 0 bases and J by 4 bases, with 12 bases between the two germline ends. This CDR3 has 15 residues. Per the germline V gene, CDR1 is LGHNA and CDR2 is YSLEER.

Remarks on this clone: One end of the junction fails to match germline, which may point to a read error. The chain is built from TRBV19 and TRBJ2-3, with 9 bases that match TRBD1. Germline CDR1 is LNHDA and CDR2 is SQIVND (reference sequence). The length of the CDR3 is 11 residues. The CDR3 loop is CATNAGTGSHF. The CDR3 coding sequence is TGTGCCACCAACGCCGGGACAGGGTCGCATTTT.

A single count supports this clone. The J gene is TRBJ2-1, the V gene TRBV18; 14 bases agree with TRBD2. This CDR3 comprises 16 residues. Per germline, CDR1 KGHSH and CDR2 LQKENI. Trimming took 6 bases from V and 8 from J; bases not matched to a gene: 9. DNA of the CDR3: TGTGCCAGCTCTACGACTAGCGGGGGGGCCTTCGATGAGCAGTTCTTC. Protein sequence: CASSTTSGGAFDEQFF. Drawing the rest from reference TRBV18 and TRBJ2-1, the complete variable domain is NAGVMQNPRHLVRRRGQEARLRCSPMKGHSHVYWYRQLPEEGLKFMVYLQKENIIDESGMPKERFSAEFPKEGPSILRIQQVVRGDSAAYFCASSTTSGGAFDEQFFGPGTRLTVL.

V and J are TRBV6-5 and TRBJ2-7, with D possibly being TRBD2 (5 bases). The CDR3 extends over 12 amino acids. The V gene's germline CDR1 is MNHEY and CDR2 SVGAGI. The V end was cut by 10 bases, the J end by 7 bases, with 17 bases between. The CDR3 spells CATVRGRGEQYF. For the CDR3, the DNA is TGTGCCACCGTCCGAGGTCGAGGGGAGCAGTACTTC.

The chain recombines TRBV6-6 with TRBJ1-5; D is undetermined. Trimming took off 5 bases at V and 0 bases at J, with 8 bases between the two ends. Per the germline V gene, CDR1 is MNHNY and CDR2 is SVGAGI (reference sequence). The CDR3 covers 14 residues. CDR3 DNA: TGTGCCAGCAGTCGGCAGAATAGCAATCAGCCCCAGCATTTT. It encodes CASSRQNSNQPQHF.

This chain connects TRBV2 to TRBJ2-5; 12 bases align to TRBD2. The V segment lost 8 bases and the J segment 4 bases; nucleotides outside the gene matches: 8. This CDR3 is built from 15 residues. Germline loops: CDR1 SNHLY, CDR2 FYNNEI. CDR3 DNA sequence: TGTGCCAGCTGGGCCGCGGGACTAGCGGGAGAGACCCAGTACTTC. Its translation is CASWAAGLAGETQYF.

This clone was found once. The chain is built from TRBV29-1 and TRBJ2-7; 12 bases are shared with TRBD1. This CDR3 spans 14 amino acids. Germline V gene sequence: CDR1 SQVTM, CDR2 ANQGSEA. Germline trimming cut 5 bases from V and 4 bases from J; bases unmatched to any gene: 6. This CDR3 is CSVTGTGGMYEQYF. CDR3 sequence (DNA): TGCAGCGTTACCGGGACAGGGGGCATGTACGAGCAGTACTTC.

This clone was found a few times. The CDR3 region has the DNA TGTGCCAGCAGCATCCAGTCAGGCGCTGGCTACACCTTC. As protein: CASSIQSGAGYTF. This chain connects TRBV11-2 to TRBJ1-2, with unresolved D. This CDR3 is 13 amino acids long. Trimming removed 5 bases at V and 7 bases at J, with 14 bases between. The germline gives CDR1 SGHAT, CDR2 FQNNGV.

The chain is built from TRBV27 and TRBJ1-6; maybe TRBD1 (5 bases). The CDR3 has 13 amino acids. Germline V lookup: CDR1 MNHEY, CDR2 SMNVEV (reference sequence). V dropped 7 bases and J dropped 4 bases, with 8 bases sitting between them. In DNA form, the CDR3 reads TGTGCCAGCAAGGGGAGATATAATTCACCCCTCCACTTT. Its translation is CASKGRYNSPLHF.

This rearrangement joins TRBV11-3 to TRBJ2-2, with D perhaps matching TRBD2 (5 bases). Germline V gene sequence: CDR1 SGHNT, CDR2 YENEEA. The CDR3 is 16 residues long. Trimming took off 5 bases at V and 5 bases at J, with 18 bases between the two ends. The CDR3 here is CASSRLTGPATGELFF. For the CDR3, the DNA is TGTGCCAGCAGCCGACTAACTGGACCTGCGACCGGGGAGCTGTTTTTT.

The chain is built from TRBV2 and TRBJ2-2, with TRBD1 identical over 12 bases. CDR1 SNHLY and CDR2 FYNNEI come from the germline V gene. The CDR3 is 15 residues long. Trimming took 8 bases from V and 2 from J; bases not matched to a gene: 3. Here the CDR3 DNA reads TGTGCCAGCGGGACAGGGGGCTTAAACACCGGGGAGCTGTTTTTT. Its translation is CASGTGGLNTGELFF.

This sequence joins TRBV11-1 and TRBJ1-2; 7 nucleotides align to TRBD1. CDR3 size: 14 residues. The V gene end was trimmed by 5 bases and the J gene end by 2 bases; junction bases not matched to a gene: 5. CDR1 and CDR2 from the germline V gene are SGHAT and FQDESV (reference sequence). The CDR3 protein is CASSHKGQNYGYTF. The CDR3, as DNA: TGTGCCAGCAGCCATAAGGGACAGAACTATGGCTACACCTTC.

The chain carries TRBV7-9 and TRBJ2-1; no definite D call. Germline V lookup: CDR1 SEHNR, CDR2 FQNEAQ (reference sequence). CDR3 length equals 11 residues. Trimming cost V 10 bases and J 10 bases, with 14 bases left between them. In DNA form, the CDR3 reads TGTGCCACCCAACTCGGCGGCGAGCAGTTCTTC. Translated: CATQLGGEQFF.

The rearrangement joins TRBV6-5 to TRBJ2-7; D may be TRBD1 (6 bases). The CDR3 extends over 11 amino acids. In germline, CDR1 is MNHEY, CDR2 SVGAGI. V gave up 5 bases and J gave up 6 bases, with 8 bases separating them. As DNA, the CDR3 is TGTGCCAGCAGTCACAGGGCCGAGCAGTACTTC. Residues: CASSHRAEQYF.

This clone was seen a single time. This chain connects TRBV4-1 to TRBJ1-1; D is unresolved. V dropped 0 bases and J dropped 5 bases, with 10 bases sitting between them. The CDR3 runs 14 residues. Germline CDR1 and CDR2: MGHRA and YSYEKL. CDR3 residues: CASSQDRGGTEAFF. CDR3 bases: TGCGCCAGCAGCCAAGATCGGGGTGGGACTGAAGCTTTCTTT.

This rearrangement joins TRBV4-3 to TRBJ1-2; possibly TRBD1 for D (6 bases). Germline V gives CDR1 LGHNA, CDR2 YSLEER. This CDR3 region has 17 residues. V shed 0 bases and J shed 6 bases, with 20 bases lying between them. The CDR3 sequence is CASSQDRGGWGADGYTF. CDR3 in DNA: TGCGCCAGCAGCCAAGATCGAGGTGGTTGGGGGGCGGATGGCTACACCTTC.

This clone was seen a few times. The gene calls are TRBV12-1 and TRBJ1-5. TRBV12-1 is a pseudogene segment. There are 12 residues in the CDR3. CDR3 loop: CASSYDHRLQHF. In DNA, the CDR3 is TGTGCCAGCAGCTATGACCATCGACTCCAGCATTTT.

This chain connects TRBV7-6 to TRBJ2-2, with 11 nucleotides matching TRBD2. J gave up 6 bases and V 3 bases, and 6 bases lay outside the gene matches. This CDR3 is built from 16 residues. The germline V gene has CDR1 SGHVS and CDR2 FNYEAQ. The chain's CDR3 is CASSFGLAGSPGELFF. In nucleotides, the CDR3 is TGTGCCAGCAGCTTCGGACTAGCGGGTTCGCCCGGGGAGCTGTTTTTT.

V is TRBV4-2 and J is TRBJ2-3; TRBD2 agrees at 7 bases. Germline V gene data show CDR1 as LGHNA and CDR2 as YNFKEQ. Trimming at V came to 1 base and at J to 6 bases, leaving 1 base not matched to a gene. The CDR3 runs to 13 residues. This CDR3 is CASSQGGGDTQYF. In DNA, the CDR3 is TGTGCCAGCAGCCAAGGGGGGGGTGATACGCAGTATTTT.

This clone turned up a few times. Its ends do not fully match the called genes, so a read error is possible. V and J are TRBV7-7 and TRBJ2-1; D possibly corresponds to TRBD1 (5 bases). CDR1 is SSHAT, CDR2 FNYEAQ, per germline (reference sequence). The CDR3 length is 13 residues. DNA of the CDR3: TGTGCTAGCAGCGTTGGAGATAAGGGGGAGCAGTTCTTC. Translated, it gives CASSVGDKGEQFF.

The chain carries TRBV19 and TRBJ1-4; D ambiguous. The CDR3 is 12 residues long. Trimming stripped 1 base from V and 8 bases from J, with 5 bases between. Germline V lookup: CDR1 LNHDA, CDR2 SQIVND (reference sequence). In DNA, the CDR3 is TGTGCCAGTAGTATAGGAGGAGAAAAACTGTTTTTT. Translation: CASSIGGEKLFF. The complete variable domain, with remaining parts taken from reference TRBV19 and TRBJ1-4, reads DGGITQSPKYLFRKEGQNVTLSCEQNLNHDAMYWYRQDPGQGLRLIYYSQIVNDFQKGDIAEGYSVSREKKESFPLTVTSAQKNPTAFYLCASSIGGEKLFFGSGTQLSVL.

This clone is a singleton in its sample. CDR3 bases: TGTGCCAGCAGCTTAGTACCAGGTTTGAACACTGAAGCTTTCTTT. As protein: CASSLVPGLNTEAFF. The rearrangement links TRBV11-2 to TRBJ1-1, with no clear D. The CDR3 covers 15 residues. The germline V and J ends were trimmed by 1 base and 0 bases, with 9 bases remaining between them. CDR1 and CDR2 (germline): SGHAT, FQNNGV. Together with reference TRBV11-2 and TRBJ1-1, the CDR3 gives the full variable domain: EAGVAQSPRYKIIEKRQSVAFWCNPISGHATLYWYQQILGQGPKLLIQFQNNGVVDDSQLPKDRFSAERLKGVDSTLKIQPAKLEDSAVYLCASSLVPGLNTEAFFGQGTRLTVV.

This rearrangement joins TRBV5-6 to TRBJ1-3; D is unresolved. Germline CDR1 is SGHDT and CDR2 is YYEEEE. V was shortened by 3 bases and J by 0 bases, with 10 bases between the two germline ends. This CDR3 is 15 amino acids long. CDR3 nucleotides: TGTGCCAGCAGCTCCTTAGGGAGCTCTGGAAACACCATATATTTT. Protein sequence: CASSSLGSSGNTIYF. The variable domain in full, with the rest retrieved from reference TRBV5-6 and TRBJ1-3, is DAGVTQSPTHLIKTRGQQVTLRCSPKSGHDTVSWYQQALGQGPQFIFQYYEEEERQRGNFPDRFSGHQFPNYSSELNVNALLLGDSALYLCASSSLGSSGNTIYFGEGSWLTVV.

The chain combines TRBV6-1 with TRBJ1-6; the D is unclear. Germline V gives CDR1 MNHNS, CDR2 SASEGT. Trimming pared 5 bases from V and 10 bases from J, leaving 9 bases between. CDR3 length: 12 residues. DNA of the CDR3: TGTGCCAGCAGTTTGCGGGAATCACCCCTCCACTTT. It specifies CASSLRESPLHF.

The chain has TRBV7-2 and TRBJ2-1; TRBD1 aligns across 11 bases. The CDR3 extends over 15 amino acids. Germline values: CDR1 SGHTA, CDR2 FQGNSA. After removal of 4 bases from V and 8 bases from J, the junction contained 7 bases not matched to a gene. The CDR3 bases are TGTGCCAGCAGCTCCGGGACAGGGGGTGGGTATGAGCAGTTCTTC. This codes for CASSSGTGGGYEQFF.

This chain links TRBV27 with TRBJ2-5, with D perhaps assigned TRBD1 or TRBD2 (5 bases each). The CDR3 covers 17 residues. Germline V gene data show CDR1 as MNHEY and CDR2 as SMNVEV (reference sequence). Trimming took 6 bases from V and 4 from J, leaving 24 bases between them. CDR3 in DNA: TGTGCCAGCAGCTCCCTTCCGGGGCCAACTGTGGGAGAGACCCAGTACTTC. Its protein product is CASSSLPGPTVGETQYF.

The CDR3 nucleotides read TGTGCCAGTGGGACAGGGGGAACCTATGGCTACACCTTC. It codes for CASGTGGTYGYTF. This chain joins TRBV19 and TRBJ1-2; 11 nucleotides line up with TRBD1. J gave up 4 bases and V 8 bases, and 3 bases lay outside the gene matches. Germline V gene data show CDR1 as LNHDA and CDR2 as SQIVND (reference sequence). The CDR3 contains 13 residues.